These T cell receptor beta chains were read from a single sample in a study of shared clonotypes between healthy human individuals. Assay: immunoSEQ multiplex PCR; the TCRdb copy retains only in-frame clones and omits some. The sample lists around 2.1 million clones, under 97% occurring once. Sequences were obtained from naive CD4+ T cells sorted from blood. These receptors all come from a man in his late teens or twenties in good health. Both conserved end residues are part of each CDR3.

j_gene	v_gene	CDR3aa
TRBJ2-3	TRBV7-2	CASSLLDTQYF
TRBJ1-1	TRBV7-9	CASSLARTGQTEAFF
TRBJ2-7	TRBV30	CAWSAQGAEQYF
TRBJ2-3	TRBV10-3	CAISDPLGRGSGTDTQYF
TRBJ1-4	TRBV1	CTMAEAARMGPSTNEKLFF
TRBJ1-5	TRBV19	CASSIQRGQPQHF
TRBJ1-1	TRBV30	CAWTLGGMNTEAFF
TRBJ2-2	TRBV9	CASSVAGELFF
TRBJ2-2	TRBV7-9	CASSLEGIGELFF
TRBJ1-2	TRBV4-1	CASSQDRAREANYGYTF
TRBJ2-1	TRBV27	CASSLRRIDEQFF
TRBJ2-2	TRBV6-5	CASRAGTANTGELFF
TRBJ2-3	TRBV29-1	CSVQTVTDTQYF
TRBJ2-1	TRBV5-5	CASSWTSASSYNEQFF